Included here is one TCR beta chain sequence, with context. The entry originates in a study of blood T cell repertoires in COVID-19. About the research overall: The United States, Italy and Spain provided the acute and convalescent COVID-19 samples. Sources were T cells, B-cell-depleted T cells, or PBMCs; the material itself was cDNA or gDNA.

Original processing methods: The authors estimated nucleated cell counts from reference gene primer amplification. Using immunoSEQ multiplex PCR, the repertoire was profiled, and TCRdb retains in-frame clones only, with some absent. Clone size and V and J calls were adopted from that table, with D and trimming inferred from the DNA. The table includes roughly 360,000 clones, more than 75% detected once. Trimming took 3 bases from V and 5 from J, leaving 16 bases between them. From germline, CDR1 is KGHSH and CDR2 LQKENI. The CDR3 sequence is 15 residues long. The TCR originated in a human donor with acute or convalescent COVID-19. The donor label of this sample is uncertain. The chain joins TRBV18 to TRBJ1-1; D may be TRBD1 (6 bases). Sequencing input: peripheral blood. CDR3: CASSPTGPSGTEAFF. DNA for the CDR3: TGTGCCAGCTCACCCACAGGGCCATCGGGGACTGAAGCTTTCTTT.